Listed here are 24 T cell receptor beta chains from one sample, sequenced in a study of T cell responses to AZD1222 COVID-19 vaccine. This table comes from immunoSEQ multiplex PCR, and its TCRdb copy is limited to in-frame clones, with some not included. This sample carries tens of thousands of clones, around 82% of them seen once, and the ten largest clones take approximately 3.9%. The sample was peripheral blood, taken on day 0 of AZD1222 vaccination. The receptors were sampled from an adult in good health.

The V and J genes are TRBV4-3 and TRBJ2-1; 13 bases align to TRBD2. CDR1 and CDR2 (germline): LGHNA, YSLEER. The J segment lost 10 bases and the V segment lost 1 base, leaving 7 bases of the junction unmatched. The length of the CDR3 is 16 residues. The CDR3 DNA is TGCGCCAGCAGCCAAGCCGAACTAGCGGGGGGGCCCGAGCAGTTCTTC. It specifies CASSQAELAGGPEQFF.

By its share, this clone is medium-sized. This chain's CDR3 is CASTSAAGTDTQYF. The CDR3, as DNA: TGTGCCAGTACGAGCGCAGCTGGCACAGATACGCAGTATTTT. The V and J genes are TRBV19 and TRBJ2-3; the D is unclear. The germline CDR1 and CDR2 sequences are LNHDA and SQIVND (reference sequence). The V end lost 7 bases, the J end lost 1 base, and 12 bases lay between the germline ends. This CDR3 contains 14 residues.

The V gene is TRBV23-1, the J gene TRBJ1-2; no reliable D call. Being an ORF, TRBV23-1 has a function that is uncertain. This CDR3 is built from 15 residues. V gave up 6 bases and J gave up 3 bases, with 17 bases separating them. The CDR3 reads CASRPLGRRDYGYTF. The CDR3 DNA reads as TGCGCCAGCAGACCGCTGGGCAGGCGGGACTATGGCTACACCTTC.

This clone has a handful of counts. This chain joins TRBV3-1 (or the pseudogene TRBV3-2) and TRBJ1-4; perhaps TRBD1 as D (5 bases). The CDR3 covers 16 residues. The V gene's germline CDR1 is LGHDT and CDR2 YNNKEL (reference sequence). V lost 4 bases to trimming and J lost 7 bases, with 19 bases between them. DNA for the CDR3: TGTGCCAGCAGCCCGAGGACAACAAGAGGATTTGAAAAACTGTTTTTT. This encodes CASSPRTTRGFEKLFF.

The chain uses TRBV19 and TRBJ2-3; 8 positions agree with TRBD2. The CDR3 spans 15 residues. J was trimmed by 2 bases and V by 7 bases; bases with no gene match: 8. Germline-derived CDR1 and CDR2 are LNHDA and SQIVND (reference sequence). The CDR3 spells CASNHLAGLTDTQYF. The CDR3 DNA reads as TGTGCCAGTAATCACCTAGCGGGCCTCACAGATACGCAGTATTTT.

The V and J genes are TRBV14 and TRBJ1-1; 8 bases line up with TRBD1. CDR1 and CDR2 from the germline V gene are SGHDN and FVKESK. V lost 0 bases, J lost 10 bases, and 10 bases stayed unmatched. The CDR3 sequence is 15 residues long. The CDR3 is CASSQDKGQGLRAFF. The DNA of the CDR3 is TGTGCCAGCAGCCAAGATAAAGGACAGGGTCTGAGAGCTTTCTTT.

This chain uses TRBV6-1 with TRBJ1-1, with 12 bases that match TRBD1. The CDR3 covers 18 residues. The germline V gene encodes CDR1 MNHNS and CDR2 SASEGT. V lost 4 bases and J lost 0; bases outside the gene matches: 9. The CDR3 reads CASSARDRGLKMNTEAFF. The CDR3 nucleotides read TGTGCCAGCAGTGCCCGGGACAGGGGGCTCAAGATGAACACTGAAGCTTTCTTT.

The rearrangement links TRBV12-3 or TRBV12-4 to TRBJ1-3; D is unresolved. Trimming took 4 bases from V and 0 from J, leaving 4 bases between them. The CDR3 is 13 residues long. The CDR3 DNA sequence: TGTGCCAGCAGTTATACCTCTGGAAACACCATATATTTT. Protein product: CASSYTSGNTIYF.

The chain couples TRBV5-4 to TRBJ2-3; D might be TRBD1 or TRBD2, each matching 5 bases. The length of the CDR3 is 14 residues. Germline V lookup: CDR1 SGHNT, CDR2 YYREEE (reference sequence). Trimming cost V 3 bases and J 4 bases, with 12 bases left between them. The CDR3 nucleotides are TGTGCCAGCAGCTCTGCAGGGAGCCCAGATACGCAGTATTTT. It codes for CASSSAGSPDTQYF.

The chain joins TRBV7-2 to TRBJ2-7; 9 positions match TRBD1. The CDR3 totals 16 residues. Per germline, CDR1 SGHTA and CDR2 FQGNSA. The J segment lost 5 bases and the V segment lost 5 bases, leaving 13 bases of the junction unmatched. Written as DNA, the CDR3 is TGTGCCAGCAGCCCCGAAGACAGGGGGATCTTAGACGAGCAGTACTTC. This translates into CASSPEDRGILDEQYF.

This clone was seen a few times. The CDR3, as DNA: TGTGCCAGCAGCCAAGAGCCCGGGGGCTGGACAGATACGCAGTATTTT. The encoded protein is CASSQEPGGWTDTQYF. The chain couples TRBV3-1 (or the pseudogene TRBV3-2) to TRBJ2-3; D could derive from TRBD1 or TRBD2 (6 bases each). Germline V gives CDR1 LGHDT, CDR2 YNNKEL (reference sequence). This CDR3 is 16 amino acids long. The V end was cut by 0 bases, the J end by 3 bases, with 13 bases between.

This sequence joins TRBV3-1 (or the pseudogene TRBV3-2) and TRBJ1-6, with 8 bases that match TRBD1. CDR3 length equals 14 residues. Germline trimming cut 5 bases from V and 6 bases from J; bases unmatched to any gene: 3. The germline V gene has CDR1 LGHDT and CDR2 YNNKEL (reference sequence). The CDR3 region has the DNA TGTGCCAGCAGCGGAGGGACAGGTAATTCACCCCTCCACTTT. Protein product: CASSGGTGNSPLHF.

The V call is TRBV6-6, the J call TRBJ2-7; no clear D. The CDR3 sequence is 14 residues long. The germline V gene has CDR1 MNHNY and CDR2 SVGAGI (reference sequence). Trimming pared 2 bases from V and 0 bases from J, leaving 8 bases between. The CDR3: CASSYGLSSYEQYF. For the CDR3, the DNA is TGTGCCAGCAGTTACGGGCTCAGCTCCTACGAGCAGTACTTC.

This clone was recorded a few times. The J gene is TRBJ2-3, the V gene TRBV29-1, with TRBD1 identical over 7 bases. The germline V gene encodes CDR1 SQVTM and CDR2 ANQGSEA. J lost 3 bases, V lost 6 bases, and 9 bases had no gene match. The CDR3 totals 14 residues. CDR3: CSVVSTGETDTQYF. The CDR3 DNA reads as TGCAGCGTGGTAAGCACAGGGGAGACAGATACGCAGTATTTT.

The rearrangement uses TRBV28 and TRBJ2-7; D is possibly TRBD2 (6 bases). There are 17 residues in the CDR3. The germline V gene encodes CDR1 MDHEN and CDR2 SYDVKM. V lost 7 bases and J 3 bases, leaving 25 bases between the germline ends. This chain's CDR3 is CASMPGSGRGIYYEQYF. The CDR3 bases are TGTGCCAGCATGCCGGGATCGGGGCGCGGGATCTACTACGAGCAGTACTTC.

The chain combines TRBV6-6 with TRBJ2-7, with D perhaps matching TRBD1 (6 bases). The CDR3 sequence is 15 residues long. V shed 2 bases and J shed 3 bases, with 14 bases lying between them. Per germline, CDR1 MNHNY and CDR2 SVGAGI (reference sequence). The CDR3 DNA is TGTGCCAGCAGTTACGCCACAGGGAATGTCTACGAGCAGTACTTC. This codes for CASSYATGNVYEQYF.

This chain connects TRBV20-1 to TRBJ1-2; tentatively, D is TRBD1 (5 bases). Trimming took 3 bases from V and 9 from J, leaving 11 bases between them. Germline assignment: CDR1 DFQATT and CDR2 SNEGSKA (reference sequence). This CDR3 is 11 amino acids long. The CDR3, as DNA: TGCAGTGCTAGGTTGGGGGTCAGCTACACCTTC. Protein product: CSARLGVSYTF.

This chain connects TRBV5-8 to TRBJ2-1; 7 bases are a match to TRBD2. V lost 4 bases, J lost 14 bases, and 9 bases stayed unmatched. There are 12 residues in the CDR3. Per the germline V gene, CDR1 is SGHTS and CDR2 is YDEGEE. The CDR3 sequence is CASSPLGRWEFF. CDR3 bases: TGTGCCAGCAGCCCCCTCGGGAGGTGGGAGTTCTTC.

This clone was seen only once. The genes are TRBV2 and TRBJ2-3; TRBD1 agrees at 9 bases. V gave up 3 bases and J gave up 3 bases; unmatched junction bases: 4. The germline gives CDR1 SNHLY, CDR2 FYNNEI. There are 15 residues in the CDR3. The CDR3 DNA follows: TGTGCCAGCAGTGAGGACAGGGGTCTAACAGATACGCAGTATTTT. Translation: CASSEDRGLTDTQYF.

This rearrangement joins TRBV7-2 to TRBJ2-3; no clear D. The CDR3 consists of 15 residues. V was clipped by 5 bases and J by 1 base, with 13 bases between them. CDR1 and CDR2 from the germline V gene are SGHTA and FQGNSA. CDR3 region: CASSRESRGTDTQYF. In DNA, the CDR3 is TGTGCCAGCAGCCGTGAGAGCCGGGGCACAGATACGCAGTATTTT.

V usage is TRBV11-3 and J usage is TRBJ2-5, with D uncertain. Trimming stripped 5 bases from V and 2 bases from J, with 9 bases between. Germline loops: CDR1 SGHNT, CDR2 YENEEA. The CDR3 is made up of 13 amino acids. The CDR3 coding sequence is TGTGCCAGCAGCCTGGGATCGCAAGAGACCCAGTACTTC. Residues: CASSLGSQETQYF.

The V gene is TRBV7-2, the J gene TRBJ1-2; 10 bases line up with TRBD1. Germline V gene sequence: CDR1 SGHTA, CDR2 FQGNSA. Losses at the gene ends were 9 bases for V and 6 bases for J; bases not matched to a gene: 10. The CDR3 has 14 amino acids. Here the CDR3 DNA reads TGTGCCAGTGGGCAGGGGACAGGGGTTCATGGCTACACCTTC. Amino acids: CASGQGTGVHGYTF.

This clone came up once. The chain joins TRBV25-1 to TRBJ1-6; 8 bases align to TRBD1. The CDR3 is 16 amino acids. The V segment lost 4 bases and the J segment 11 bases; nucleotides outside the gene matches: 13. The germline V gene has CDR1 MGHDK and CDR2 SYGVNS. CDR3: CASSGGGTGRKTPLHF. As DNA, the CDR3 is TGTGCCAGCAGTGGGGGGGGGACAGGACGGAAGACACCCCTCCACTTT.

The chain combines TRBV28 with TRBJ2-3; a weak D match, TRBD1 (8 bases). Looked up from germline, CDR1 is MDHEN and CDR2 is SYDVKM. V lost 5 bases and J 9 bases, leaving 21 bases between the germline ends. The CDR3 sequence is 15 residues long. The CDR3 DNA is TGTGCCAGCAGTCCCCCCCGCGGGGGACAGGAGACGCAGTATTTT. This translates into CASSPPRGGQETQYF.